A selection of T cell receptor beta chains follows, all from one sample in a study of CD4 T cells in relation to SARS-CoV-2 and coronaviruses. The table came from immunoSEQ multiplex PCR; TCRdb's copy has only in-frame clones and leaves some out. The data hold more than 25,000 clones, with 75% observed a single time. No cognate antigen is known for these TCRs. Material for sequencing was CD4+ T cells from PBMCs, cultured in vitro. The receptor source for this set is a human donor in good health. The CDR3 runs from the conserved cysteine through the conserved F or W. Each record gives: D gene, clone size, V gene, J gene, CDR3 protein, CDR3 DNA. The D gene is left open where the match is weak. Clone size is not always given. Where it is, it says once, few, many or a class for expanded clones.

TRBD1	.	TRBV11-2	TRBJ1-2	CASSSPRRDRGRANYGYTF	TGTGCCAGCAGTTCACCCCGCCGGGACAGGGGGCGGGCTAACTATGGCTACACCTTC
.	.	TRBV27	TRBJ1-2	CASSHREGNYGYTF	TGTGCCAGCAGTCACAGGGAAGGGAACTATGGCTACACCTTC
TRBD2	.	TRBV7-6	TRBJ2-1	CASSLGLDGHNEQFF	TGTGCCAGCAGCCTAGGACTAGATGGCCACAATGAGCAGTTCTTC
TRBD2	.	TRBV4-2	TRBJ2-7	CASSSEREGLYEQYF	TGTGCCAGCAGCTCCGAGAGGGAGGGCCTATACGAGCAGTACTTC
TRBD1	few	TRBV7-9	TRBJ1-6	CASSPRTGPNSPLHF	TGTGCCAGCAGCCCCCGGACAGGGCCCAATTCACCCCTCCACTTT
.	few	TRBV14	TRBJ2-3	CASSQDSSNTQYF	TGTGCCAGCAGCCAAGATTCCTCAAATACGCAGTATTTT
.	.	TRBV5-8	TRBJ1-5	CASSLVDQPQHF	TGTGCCAGCAGCCTAGTCGATCAGCCCCAGCATTTT
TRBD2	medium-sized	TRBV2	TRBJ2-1	CASSFSGRVNGQFF	TGTGCCAGCAGTTTTAGCGGGAGGGTAAATGGGCAGTTCTTC
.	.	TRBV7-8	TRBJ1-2	CASSPSGGNYGYTF	TGTGCCAGCAGCCCGTCGGGAGGTAACTATGGCTACACCTTC
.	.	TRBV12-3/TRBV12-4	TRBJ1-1	CASRLDINTEAFF	TGTGCCAGCAGGCTTGACATTAACACTGAAGCTTTCTTT
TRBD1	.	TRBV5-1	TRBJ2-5	CASSEGTGGTETQYF	TGCGCCAGCAGCGAAGGGACAGGGGGAACAGAGACCCAGTACTTC
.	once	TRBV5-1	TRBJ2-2	CASSGLQNTGELFF	TGCGCCAGCAGCGGCCTTCAGAACACCGGGGAGCTGTTTTTT
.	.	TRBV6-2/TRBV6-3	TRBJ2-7	CASSTPRGSYEQYF	TGTGCCAGCAGCACCCCCCGGGGCTCCTACGAGCAGTACTTC